The source of this TCR beta chain is a study of blood T cell repertoires in COVID-19. Overall study: COVID-19 samples collected from the United States, Italy and Spain covered acute and convalescent phases. The analysed material was cDNA or gDNA that came from T cells, B-cell-depleted T cells, or PBMCs.

This CDR3 comprises 14 residues. Trimming left V 2 bases short and J 7 bases short, with 14 bases between. Germline values: CDR1 SNHLY, CDR2 FYNNEI. In the authors' workflow: Cell counts per sample came from amplifying reference gene primers. Data came from immunoSEQ multiplex PCR; TCRdb stores just in-frame clones and leaves some out. Clone size and V and J calls were adopted from that table, with D and trimming inferred from the DNA. In the table there are 70,000 to 100,000 clones, approximately 80% of which are singletons. The sample was peripheral blood. The rearrangement joins TRBV2 to TRBJ1-2, with a possible D match to TRBD1 (6 bases). The source of this sequence is a woman of 80 years or more with acute or convalescent COVID-19. This CDR3 is CASSETGRLGGYTF. CDR3 nucleotide sequence: TGTGCCAGCAGTGAAACAGGGCGGCTTGGTGGCTACACCTTC.